This T cell receptor beta chain was retrieved from a study of post-analysis software for immune sequencing data. Findings and caveats of the study: Strong co-clustering by F measure was evident for samples that had been prepared in the same batch. Included in a set of five TRBV segments more frequent in patients than controls were TRBV5-6, TRBV5-1 and TRBV20-1.

The TCR beta cDNA libraries carried unique molecular identifiers. A single record per CDR3 protein comes from TCRdb applying MiXCR to the PCR reads. The table has about 770,000 distinct CDR3 sequences, about 43% seen once. The CDR3 covers 18 residues. With V trimmed by 1 base and J by 5 bases, 10 bases remained unmatched. About this clonotype: Its antigen remains unidentified.

The V gene is TRBV12-3 or TRBV12-4, the J gene TRBJ2-1; 11 bases map to TRBD2. The origin of this receptor is a girl aged 10-17 years with multiple sclerosis. What was sequenced was blood. The DNA for the CDR3 is TGTGCCAGCAGTTTAGTAATTAGCGGGAGGGCCTTTGACAATGAGCAGTTCTTC. Translating gives CASSLVISGRAFDNEQFF.